The next 8 T cell receptor beta chains were all read from a single sample in a study of CD8+ T cells in alopecia areata. The authors extracted RNA and reverse transcribed it into cDNA as the sequencing template. Sequencing used immunoSEQ multiplex PCR; TCRdb keeps in-frame clones, though not all of them. This table holds some 180,000 clones, roughly 46% found once. Treatment described: oral pan-JAK inhibitor, 5-10 mg twice daily. The sample was CD8+ T cells sorted from blood, taken around week 54, from a patient treated with tofacitinib. Receptors originate from a human donor with alopecia areata.

This CDR3 is CAWSVQNEAFF. In DNA, the CDR3 is TGTGCCTGGAGTGTTCAGAATGAAGCTTTCTTT. The chain couples TRBV30 to TRBJ1-1; no definite D call. Germline CDR1 is GTSNPN and CDR2 is SVGIG (reference sequence). The CDR3 is 11 residues long. V dropped 0 bases and J dropped 7 bases, with 6 bases sitting between them.

CDR3: CASSFGTLTYEQYF. In DNA form, the CDR3 reads TGTGCCAGCAGCTTCGGGACCCTTACCTACGAGCAGTACTTC. The rearrangement uses TRBV7-9 and TRBJ2-7; D is possibly TRBD1 or TRBD2 (5 bases each). The CDR3 has 14 residues. Germline-derived CDR1 and CDR2 are SEHNR and FQNEAQ (reference sequence). V lost 3 bases and J 2 bases, leaving 11 bases between the germline ends.

The chain uses TRBV27 and TRBJ1-2; D is perhaps TRBD1 (5 bases). The CDR3 sequence is 15 residues long. Germline values: CDR1 MNHEY, CDR2 SMNVEV (reference sequence). Trimming took 2 bases from V and 4 from J, leaving 14 bases between them. The CDR3 sequence is CASSLLGRKFYGYTF. Written as DNA, the CDR3 is TGTGCCAGCAGTTTACTGGGACGAAAATTCTATGGCTACACCTTC.

This sequence joins TRBV19 and TRBJ2-3; 7 nucleotides match TRBD1. With V trimmed by 4 bases and J by 1 base, 2 bases remained unmatched. CDR3 length: 14 residues. From germline, CDR1 is LNHDA and CDR2 SQIVND (reference sequence). CDR3 protein: CASSTGQGTDTQYF. In nucleotides, the CDR3 is TGTGCCAGTAGTACCGGACAGGGCACAGATACGCAGTATTTT.

V usage is TRBV2 and J usage is TRBJ2-7; no firm D call. The CDR3 spans 13 residues. The V and J ends lost 7 bases and 3 bases respectively, with 13 bases between them. Germline CDR1 reads SNHLY; CDR2 reads FYNNEI. CDR3 amino acids: CASKGRSNYEQYF. CDR3 coding DNA: TGTGCCAGCAAGGGCCGAAGTAACTACGAGCAGTACTTC.

The genes are TRBV19 and TRBJ2-7; no clear D. V lost 1 base to trimming and J lost 4 bases, with 8 bases between them. This CDR3 contains 13 residues. CDR1 and CDR2 from the germline V gene are LNHDA and SQIVND (reference sequence). The DNA of the CDR3 is TGTGCCAGTAGTATAGGTCCACTATACGAGCAGTACTTC. It codes for CASSIGPLYEQYF.

The chain couples TRBV29-1 to TRBJ2-6, with TRBD1 matching over 9 bases. In germline, CDR1 is SQVTM, CDR2 ANQGSEA. V trimming: 5 bases; J trimming: 1 base; junction bases outside the gene matches: 3. The CDR3 consists of 15 residues. The CDR3 protein is CSVPDRGSGANVLTF. The CDR3 bases are TGCAGCGTTCCCGACAGGGGGTCTGGGGCCAACGTCCTGACTTTC.

V gene TRBV27 combines with J gene TRBJ2-5; the D gene is possibly TRBD2 (7 bases). CDR1 and CDR2 from the germline V gene are MNHEY and SMNVEV (reference sequence). V lost 7 bases and J lost 4, with 16 bases in between. The CDR3 has 14 residues. The CDR3 DNA reads TGTGCCAGCAAAATAGGGGGGGCTGCAGAGACCCAGTACTTC. It codes for CASKIGGAAETQYF.